This TCR beta chain was documented in a study of cytomegalovirus exposure and HLA in healthy donors. A multiplex PCR was run with 60 Vbeta primers and 13 Jbeta primers. Sequencing used immunoSEQ multiplex PCR; TCRdb keeps in-frame clones, though not all of them. The sample consists of 100,000 to 130,000 clones, approximately 76% of them appearing once. Study results and limitations: Accurate prediction of most subjects' HLA-A and HLA-B alleles from TCR beta sequences was reported. Presence/absence analyses rested on an assumption that sequencing depth was roughly uniform across donors.

V trimming: 0 bases; J trimming: 1 base; junction bases outside the gene matches: 4. This CDR3 region has 17 residues. Germline V CDR1 and CDR2: SGHRS, YFSETQ. As concerns this clone: Its antigen is undetermined.

At collection, donors were nominally healthy, but unrecorded immune exposures were probable. This chain connects TRBV5-1 to TRBJ2-1; 10 bases match TRBD1. The sequence came from a young man in good health and CMV-seronegative. The source material was PBMCs. The CDR3 region has the DNA TGCGCCAGCAGCTTGGTCCCGGGACAGGGGTCCTACAATGAGCAGTTCTTC. It yields the protein CASSLVPGQGSYNEQFF. Full variable domain (outside the CDR3, taken from reference TRBV5-1 and TRBJ2-1): KAGVTQTPRYLIKTRGQQVTLSCSPISGHRSVSWYQQTPGQGLQFLFEYFSETQRNKGNFPGRFSGRQFSNSRSEMNVSTLELGDSALYLCASSLVPGQGSYNEQFFGPGTRLTVL.